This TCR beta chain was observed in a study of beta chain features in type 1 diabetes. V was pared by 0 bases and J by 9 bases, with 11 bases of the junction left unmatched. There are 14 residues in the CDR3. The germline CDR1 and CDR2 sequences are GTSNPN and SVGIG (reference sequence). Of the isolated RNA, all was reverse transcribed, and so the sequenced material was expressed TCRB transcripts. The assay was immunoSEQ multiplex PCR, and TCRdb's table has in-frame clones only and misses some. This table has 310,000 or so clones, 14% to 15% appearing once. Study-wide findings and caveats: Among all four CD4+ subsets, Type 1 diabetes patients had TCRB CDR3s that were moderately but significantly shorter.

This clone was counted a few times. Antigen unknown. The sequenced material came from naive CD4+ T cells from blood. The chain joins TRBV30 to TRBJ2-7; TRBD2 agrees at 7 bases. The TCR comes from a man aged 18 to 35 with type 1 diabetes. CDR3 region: CAWSVPGGMRGQYF. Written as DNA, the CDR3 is TGTGCCTGGAGTGTACCGGGGGGAATGAGGGGGCAGTACTTC.